These T cell receptor beta chains were read from a single sample in a study of OX40 agonist ivuxolimab in advanced cancers. This table comes from immunoSEQ multiplex PCR, and its TCRdb copy is limited to in-frame clones, with some not included. The sample includes about 88,000 clones, around 85% seen only once; the top ten take 0.22%. Source: CD4+ or CD8+ T cells sorted from blood, taken in a trial of the OX40 agonist ivuxolimab. These receptors originate from an adult with an advanced solid tumor such as melanoma, head and neck, liver or kidney cancer. Each CDR3 is given with its conserved first and last residue. The order of the fields is CDR3 protein, CDR3 DNA, clone size, V gene, D gene, J gene. The D gene is left open where the match is weak. For some rows the clone size is stated as once, few or many, or as a class when expanded; others skip it.

CASSPSLGSGNTIYF	TGTGCCAGCTCACCTAGTCTGGGCTCTGGAAACACCATATATTTT	NA	TRBV18	NA	TRBJ1-3
CASLTGMRGTQYF	TGTGCCAGCCTGACAGGGATGAGAGGGACCCAGTACTTC	NA	TRBV28	TRBD1	TRBJ2-5
CASSQDGRPGLAGGYEQYF	TGTGCCAGCAGCCAAGATGGAAGACCGGGGCTAGCGGGGGGGTACGAGCAGTACTTC	few	TRBV4-2	TRBD2	TRBJ2-7
CASSYDRGDGYTF	TGTGCCAGCAGTTACGACAGGGGGGACGGCTACACCTTC	NA	TRBV6-6	TRBD1	TRBJ1-2
CASSPSGRGTDTQYF	TGTGCCAGCAGCCCGTCCGGACGGGGAACAGATACGCAGTATTTT	NA	TRBV14	NA	TRBJ2-3
CASSEAPGQGAVGYTF	TGTGCCAGCAGCGAAGCCCCGGGACAGGGGGCAGTTGGCTACACCTTC	NA	TRBV7-3	TRBD1	TRBJ1-2
CASSKVRGQGDTGELFF	TGTGCCAGCAGCAAAGTTAGGGGACAGGGGGACACCGGGGAGCTGTTTTTT	NA	TRBV21-1	NA	TRBJ2-2
CASSGTSGGAGTQYF	TGTGCCAGCAGCGGAACTAGCGGGGGGGCCGGGACCCAGTACTTC	NA	TRBV9	TRBD2	TRBJ2-5
CASSLRQESYEQYF	TGCGCCAGCAGCTTGAGACAGGAATCCTACGAGCAGTACTTC	NA	TRBV5-1	NA	TRBJ2-7
CASSYSVKGYEQYF	TGTGCCAGCAGTTACTCGGTCAAGGGGTACGAGCAGTACTTC	NA	TRBV6-5	NA	TRBJ2-7
CACLEQGALHGYTF	TGTGCCTGCCTGGAACAGGGGGCTTTACATGGCTACACCTTC	NA	TRBV28	TRBD1	TRBJ1-2
CASSGQEGSYEQYF	TGTGCCAGCTCAGGGCAGGAGGGGTCCTACGAGCAGTACTTC	NA	TRBV18	NA	TRBJ2-7
CASRGGGSDTQYF	TGTGCCAGCCGAGGAGGGGGTTCAGATACGCAGTATTTT	NA	TRBV28	NA	TRBJ2-3
CSARDGGGYTF	TGCAGTGCTAGAGACGGGGGTGGCTACACCTTC	NA	TRBV20-1	NA	TRBJ1-2
CASSRTGTGGDTQYF	TGTGCCAGCAGCCGTACGGGGACAGGGGGAGATACGCAGTATTTT	NA	TRBV7-3	TRBD1	TRBJ2-3
CASSQDWGAHEQFF	TGTGCCAGCAGCCAAGATTGGGGGGCACATGAGCAGTTCTTC	NA	TRBV4-2	NA	TRBJ2-1
CASSLQQPSYNEQFF	TGTGCCAGCAGCTTACAGCAGCCCTCCTACAATGAGCAGTTCTTC	few	TRBV7-8	NA	TRBJ2-1
CASSLGGYSGNTIYF	TGTGCCAGCAGCCTCGGGGGCTACTCTGGAAACACCATATATTTT	NA	TRBV11-2	NA	TRBJ1-3
CASSAPFSRTNYGYTF	TGTGCCAGCAGTGCCCCCTTCTCGCGAACAAACTATGGCTACACCTTC	NA	TRBV25-1	NA	TRBJ1-2
CASSPRGGYGYTF	TGTGCCAGCTCACCGAGGGGAGGCTATGGCTACACCTTC	NA	TRBV18	NA	TRBJ1-2
CASSSSGVSNQPQHF	TGTGCCAGCAGTTCGTCAGGGGTTAGCAATCAGCCCCAGCATTTT	NA	TRBV28	NA	TRBJ1-5
CASSPFRDSSNYGYTF	TGTGCCAGCTCACCATTCCGGGACAGCTCTAACTATGGCTACACCTTC	NA	TRBV18	TRBD1	TRBJ1-2
CASSLSGRYQETQYF	TGTGCCAGCAGCTTGTCCGGCAGGTACCAAGAGACCCAGTACTTC	NA	TRBV5-4	NA	TRBJ2-5
CASSRDRARNEQFF	TGTGCCAGCAGCCGGGACAGAGCTCGCAATGAGCAGTTCTTC	NA	TRBV6-5	TRBD1	TRBJ2-1
CASRGRVNTGELFF	TGTGCCAGCAGGGGGAGGGTGAACACCGGGGAGCTGTTTTTT	NA	TRBV6-1	TRBD2	TRBJ2-2
CASSAWDQETQYF	TGTGCCAGCAGTGCTTGGGATCAAGAGACCCAGTACTTC	NA	TRBV2	NA	TRBJ2-5
CASSESGSSTDTQYF	TGCGCCAGCAGTGAGTCGGGGTCTAGCACAGATACGCAGTATTTT	NA	TRBV10-1	NA	TRBJ2-3
CASSLTSVYNEQFF	TGTGCCAGTAGTCTTACTAGCGTGTACAATGAGCAGTTCTTC	once	TRBV19	TRBD2	TRBJ2-1
CASSFFGATNTEAFF	TGTGCCAGCAGTTTTTTTGGGGCTACGAACACTGAAGCTTTCTTT	NA	TRBV28	NA	TRBJ1-1
CSAAQRNEQYF	TGCAGTGCAGCCCAGAGGAACGAGCAGTACTTC	NA	TRBV20-1	NA	TRBJ2-7
CASSPPGLAGGGEQYF	TGTGCCAGCTCACCACCGGGGCTAGCGGGGGGAGGCGAGCAGTACTTC	NA	TRBV18	TRBD2	TRBJ2-7
CASSLLLMGSGANVLTF	TGTGCCAGCAGCTTACTGCTCATGGGGTCTGGGGCCAACGTCCTGACTTTC	NA	TRBV7-9	NA	TRBJ2-6
CASSVGVADTDTQYF	TGTGCCAGCAGCGTAGGTGTAGCGGACACAGATACGCAGTATTTT	NA	TRBV9	NA	TRBJ2-3
CASSHTMTGGYEQYF	TGCGCCAGCAGCCATACAATGACAGGGGGGTACGAGCAGTACTTC	NA	TRBV5-1	TRBD1	TRBJ2-7
CASSLGVDFEDNEQFF	TGTGCCAGCAGCTTAGGGGTCGATTTTGAGGACAATGAGCAGTTCTTC	NA	TRBV7-2	NA	TRBJ2-1
CASTAGNEQFF	TGCGCCAGCACGGCGGGGAATGAGCAGTTCTTC	NA	TRBV5-1	NA	TRBJ2-1
CASSVAGQGRSGNTIYF	TGTGCCAGCAGCGTAGCTGGGCAGGGTAGGTCTGGAAACACCATATATTTT	once	TRBV9	NA	TRBJ1-3
CASRYPGSGNSPLHF	TGTGCCAGCAGGTATCCAGGATCCGGGAATTCACCCCTCCACTTT	NA	TRBV7-2	NA	TRBJ1-6
CASSYQSGRGKLFF	TGTGCCAGCAGCTACCAAAGCGGGAGGGGGAAGCTGTTTTTT	NA	TRBV7-9	TRBD2	TRBJ2-2
CAISDARAGGEEQYF	TGTGCCATCAGTGATGCCCGAGCGGGAGGTGAAGAGCAGTACTTC	NA	TRBV10-3	TRBD2	TRBJ2-7
CASSPRGPPNEQYF	TGTGCCAGCAGTCCCCGGGGGCCCCCTAACGAGCAGTACTTC	NA	TRBV6-5	NA	TRBJ2-7
CASSLNFGYTF	TGTGCCAGCAGCTTAAACTTTGGCTACACCTTC	NA	TRBV7-9	NA	TRBJ1-2
CASKREADTQYF	TGTGCCAGCAAACGGGAAGCAGATACGCAGTATTTT	NA	TRBV2	NA	TRBJ2-3
CASSPGSNSYYEQYF	TGTGCCAGCTCACCAGGCAGTAACAGCTACTACGAGCAGTACTTC	NA	TRBV18	NA	TRBJ2-7
CASRGAIANTGELFF	TGTGCCAGCCGTGGCGCAATCGCGAACACCGGGGAGCTGTTTTTT	NA	TRBV28	NA	TRBJ2-2
CASSWSSVSSEKLFF	TGTGCCAGCAGCTGGTCCTCGGTGTCGAGCGAAAAACTGTTTTTT	NA	TRBV7-9	NA	TRBJ1-4
CASSQDAWGARNTEAFF	TGCGCCAGCAGCCAAGATGCTTGGGGGGCGAGGAACACTGAAGCTTTCTTT	NA	TRBV4-1	NA	TRBJ1-1
CASSLGENTGLPGETQYF	TGTGCCAGCAGCCTAGGAGAGAATACAGGCCTACCTGGAGAGACCCAGTACTTC	NA	TRBV6-4	NA	TRBJ2-5
CASRSLGQGVGSNQPQHF	TGTGCCAGCAGATCGCTGGGACAGGGGGTGGGCAGCAATCAGCCCCAGCATTTT	NA	TRBV28	TRBD1	TRBJ1-5
CASSDSDRATEAFF	TGTGCCAGCAGTGACTCAGACAGGGCCACTGAAGCTTTCTTT	NA	TRBV6-4	TRBD1	TRBJ1-1
CASSENGGSGGTYEQYF	TGTGCCAGCAGTGAAAATGGGGGTAGCGGGGGAACCTACGAGCAGTACTTC	once	TRBV2	TRBD2	TRBJ2-7
CASSQVSGGSGNTIYF	TGTGCCAGCAGCCAAGTAAGTGGAGGTTCTGGAAACACCATATATTTT	NA	TRBV4-2	NA	TRBJ1-3
CASSPFLGGRDTQYF	TGTGCCAGCAGTCCTTTCCTTGGGGGGAGAGATACGCAGTATTTT	NA	TRBV25-1	NA	TRBJ2-3
CASAGEDEKLFF	TGCGCCAGCGCAGGGGAAGATGAAAAACTGTTTTTT	once	TRBV10-2	NA	TRBJ1-4
CASSGSLQVAQETQYF	TGTGCCAGCAGCGGATCCTTACAGGTAGCCCAAGAGACCCAGTACTTC	once	TRBV2	NA	TRBJ2-5
CASSRGGLGVQETQYF	TGCGCCAGCAGCCGGGGCGGCCTGGGGGTCCAAGAGACCCAGTACTTC	NA	TRBV5-1	NA	TRBJ2-5
CASSEADRTGYTF	TGTGCCAGCAGTGAAGCTGACAGGACTGGCTACACCTTC	NA	TRBV2	NA	TRBJ1-2
CAWSNVYRGGNEQYF	TGTGCCTGGAGTAACGTATACAGGGGAGGCAACGAGCAGTACTTC	NA	TRBV30	NA	TRBJ2-7
CASSPRFSGLNTEAFF	TGTGCCAGCTCACCCCGTTTTTCGGGCCTAAACACTGAAGCTTTCTTT	few	TRBV18	NA	TRBJ1-1